The text below deals with one T cell receptor beta chain. This entry belongs to a study of TIL therapy for anti-PD-1-resistant metastatic lung cancer. In the study overall: Half of patients were current or former smokers.

The immunoSEQ assay was v3. Generated by immunoSEQ multiplex PCR, the TCRdb table keeps only in-frame clones and is missing some. Of roughly 10,000 clones listed, 55% to 70% are singletons. As for time point: pre-treatment sample, taken before nivolumab and TIL therapy. Most excised metastases sampled were pleural nodules or supraclavicular lymph nodes. The CDR3 is made up of 13 amino acids. Deletions cut 3 bases from V and 3 bases from J, with 8 bases between. CDR1 and CDR2 from the germline V gene are PRHDT and FYEKMQ (reference sequence). This clonotype was obtained from a person aged 30 to 80 with non-small cell lung cancer. The sequencing used tumor tissue, collected at baseline. The chain employs TRBV13 and TRBJ1-1; D is uncertain. The CDR3 DNA follows: TGTGCCAGCAGCTTCGGCGGCCACACTGAAGCTTTCTTT. Its protein product is CASSFGGHTEAFF.